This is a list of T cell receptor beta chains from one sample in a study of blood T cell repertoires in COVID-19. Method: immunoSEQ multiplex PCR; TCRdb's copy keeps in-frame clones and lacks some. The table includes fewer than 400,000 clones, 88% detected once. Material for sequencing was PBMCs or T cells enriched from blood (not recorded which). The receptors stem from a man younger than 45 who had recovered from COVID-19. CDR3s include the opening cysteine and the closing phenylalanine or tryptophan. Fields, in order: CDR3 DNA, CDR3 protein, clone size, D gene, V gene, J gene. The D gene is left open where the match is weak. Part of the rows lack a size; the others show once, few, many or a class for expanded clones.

DNA: TGTGCCAGCATCCTGGGGGGATTTGGGAATGAGCAGTTCTTC
CDR3: CASILGGFGNEQFF
size: NA
D: NA
V: TRBV28
J: TRBJ2-1

DNA: TGTGCCACCAGCAGAGAACCAGGGCGCTACACCTTC
CDR3: CATSREPGRYTF
size: NA
D: NA
V: TRBV15
J: TRBJ1-2

DNA: TGTGCCAGCAGCTTCGTGGCGGGAAAAGCTTTCTTT
CDR3: CASSFVAGKAFF
size: once
D: NA
V: TRBV7-9
J: TRBJ1-1

DNA: TGTGCCAGCAGCCGATCTAGGGGGGACAGGGTGGCTGGAAACACCATATATTTT
CDR3: CASSRSRGDRVAGNTIYF
size: NA
D: TRBD1
V: TRBV3-1/TRBV3-2
J: TRBJ1-3

DNA: TGTGCCAGCAGCGGACAGGGGCTGCGCGACACCATATATTTT
CDR3: CASSGQGLRDTIYF
size: NA
D: TRBD1
V: TRBV6-5
J: TRBJ1-3

DNA: TGTGCCAGCAGTGAATACACGGAGACCCAGTACTTC
CDR3: CASSEYTETQYF
size: NA
D: NA
V: TRBV2
J: TRBJ2-5

DNA: TGTGCCAGCAGCCCAGGGACAGGGGGCAATCAGCCCCAGCATTTT
CDR3: CASSPGTGGNQPQHF
size: NA
D: TRBD1
V: TRBV3-1/TRBV3-2
J: TRBJ1-5

DNA: TGTGCCAGCAGCCCGACAGGGGGGGAAAAACTGTTTTTT
CDR3: CASSPTGGEKLFF
size: NA
D: TRBD1
V: TRBV12-3/TRBV12-4
J: TRBJ1-4

DNA: TGCGCCAGCAGTGAGTTTAGGGACAGGGACACCGGGGAGCTGTTTTTT
CDR3: CASSEFRDRDTGELFF
size: NA
D: TRBD1
V: TRBV10-1
J: TRBJ2-2

DNA: TGTGCCAGCAGCTTAGGGGTCACTAGCGGGGGGACAGATACGCAGTATTTT
CDR3: CASSLGVTSGGTDTQYF
size: NA
D: TRBD2
V: TRBV7-9
J: TRBJ2-3

DNA: TGTGCCAGCAGCCCTGGGGACAGCTCTAATGAAAAACTGTTTTTT
CDR3: CASSPGDSSNEKLFF
size: NA
D: TRBD1
V: TRBV7-9
J: TRBJ1-4

DNA: TGTGCCAGCAGTTACCCGGAAGGCCCGGGAGGCTACACCTTC
CDR3: CASSYPEGPGGYTF
size: NA
D: NA
V: TRBV6-5
J: TRBJ1-2

DNA: TGTGCCTGTCCTTCGCGCGGGAGCACTGAAGCTTTCTTT
CDR3: CACPSRGSTEAFF
size: once
D: NA
V: TRBV30
J: TRBJ1-1

DNA: TGTGCCAGCAGCCTGGGACAGAATCAGCCCCAGCATTTT
CDR3: CASSLGQNQPQHF
size: NA
D: TRBD1
V: TRBV11-2
J: TRBJ1-5

DNA: TGTGCCAGCAGACCGGGACTTTCCACCGGGGAGCTGTTTTTT
CDR3: CASRPGLSTGELFF
size: NA
D: NA
V: TRBV2
J: TRBJ2-2

DNA: TGTGCCAGCAGCCTCGACAGGGATAGCACAGATACGCAGTATTTT
CDR3: CASSLDRDSTDTQYF
size: NA
D: TRBD1
V: TRBV7-3
J: TRBJ2-3

DNA: TGTGCCAGTAGTATCACAGGGCGGGGGAGCTATGGCTACACCTTC
CDR3: CASSITGRGSYGYTF
size: NA
D: NA
V: TRBV19
J: TRBJ1-2

DNA: TGTGCCAGCACCTTCGACGGACAGGGAGAGGCTGAAGCTTTCTTT
CDR3: CASTFDGQGEAEAFF
size: NA
D: NA
V: TRBV21-1
J: TRBJ1-1

DNA: TGTGCCAGCAGCTTATTCGGGTCGGATTCCTACGAGCAGTACTTC
CDR3: CASSLFGSDSYEQYF
size: NA
D: NA
V: TRBV7-9
J: TRBJ2-7

DNA: TGCGCCAGCAACCCGACAGGACGTATCTCCTATAATTCACCCCTCCACTTT
CDR3: CASNPTGRISYNSPLHF
size: few
D: NA
V: TRBV4-1
J: TRBJ1-6

DNA: TGTGCAGGCCAGGCTGCAGGGCAGGGGGCTTACGAGCAGTACTTC
CDR3: CAGQAAGQGAYEQYF
size: NA
D: TRBD1
V: TRBV7-9
J: TRBJ2-7

DNA: TGTGCCAGCAGCCCGAGGGCCTCCCCCTACAATGAGCAGTTCTTC
CDR3: CASSPRASPYNEQFF
size: NA
D: NA
V: TRBV7-7
J: TRBJ2-1

DNA: TGCGCCAGCATCCAAGGCGGGGGCCCCTCCTACAATGAGCAGTTCTTC
CDR3: CASIQGGGPSYNEQFF
size: NA
D: NA
V: TRBV10-2
J: TRBJ2-1

DNA: TGTGCCAGCGGTCGACAAATGGGAGACAAACTGTTTTTT
CDR3: CASGRQMGDKLFF
size: NA
D: NA
V: TRBV3-1/TRBV3-2
J: TRBJ1-4

DNA: TGTGCCAGCAGCAGGACCCGGGAGGGGAGGGGCCCTAACTATGGCTACACCTTC
CDR3: CASSRTREGRGPNYGYTF
size: once
D: NA
V: TRBV21-1
J: TRBJ1-2

DNA: TGTGCCAGCAGCTTGGGGGGAGGCATGAACACTGAAGCTTTCTTT
CDR3: CASSLGGGMNTEAFF
size: NA
D: NA
V: TRBV5-4
J: TRBJ1-1

DNA: TGTGCCAGCAGCCCGACCGCGGGAATCTCCTACAATGAGCAGTTCTTC
CDR3: CASSPTAGISYNEQFF
size: NA
D: NA
V: TRBV5-4
J: TRBJ2-1

DNA: TGTGCCAGCAGCCTACAGGCGGGGGGCTACGAGCAGTACTTC
CDR3: CASSLQAGGYEQYF
size: NA
D: TRBD2
V: TRBV7-8
J: TRBJ2-7

DNA: TGTGCCAGCTCACCGAGACAGTCTGAAGCTTTCTTT
CDR3: CASSPRQSEAFF
size: NA
D: NA
V: TRBV18
J: TRBJ1-1

DNA: TGTGCCAGCAGCTATGATGAAAAACTGTTTTTT
CDR3: CASSYDEKLFF
size: NA
D: NA
V: TRBV2
J: TRBJ1-4

DNA: TGCGCCAGCCGACAGGGTCCGTCCGAGGAGACCCAGTACTTC
CDR3: CASRQGPSEETQYF
size: NA
D: TRBD1
V: TRBV5-1
J: TRBJ2-5

DNA: TGTGCCAGCAGCCCAGGGCGGGGGGTGAACACTGAAGCTTTCTTT
CDR3: CASSPGRGVNTEAFF
size: NA
D: NA
V: TRBV7-9
J: TRBJ1-1

DNA: TGTGCCAGCAGATTTCCCGACAGGGGAATGAGTGGCTACACCTTC
CDR3: CASRFPDRGMSGYTF
size: NA
D: TRBD1
V: TRBV28
J: TRBJ1-2

DNA: TGTGCCACCAGTGATTTGCAAGGGGGCGGAGTGGCTGAGCAGTTCTTC
CDR3: CATSDLQGGGVAEQFF
size: NA
D: TRBD1
V: TRBV24-1
J: TRBJ2-1

DNA: TGTGCCACCAGCAGAGATGTGGGACAGGGGAATGAGCAGTTCTTC
CDR3: CATSRDVGQGNEQFF
size: NA
D: TRBD1
V: TRBV15
J: TRBJ2-1

DNA: TGTGCCAGCAGTTCGGCTAGCGTCACAGATACGCAGTATTTT
CDR3: CASSSASVTDTQYF
size: NA
D: NA
V: TRBV28
J: TRBJ2-3

DNA: TGTGCCAGCAGCGCAGGGGGACCTTTCGAGCAGTACTTC
CDR3: CASSAGGPFEQYF
size: NA
D: TRBD1
V: TRBV3-1/TRBV3-2
J: TRBJ2-7

DNA: TGCGCCAGCAGCCAAGATCTAAGGACAGGAGTCTACGAGCAGTACTTC
CDR3: CASSQDLRTGVYEQYF
size: NA
D: TRBD1
V: TRBV4-1
J: TRBJ2-7

DNA: TGTGCCACCCTGTACAGGACAGGGGGCGCGGGCTACGAGCAGTACTTC
CDR3: CATLYRTGGAGYEQYF
size: NA
D: NA
V: TRBV21-1
J: TRBJ2-7

DNA: TGTGCCAGCAGCTATGACAGTTCCTCCTACGAGCAGTACTTC
CDR3: CASSYDSSSYEQYF
size: NA
D: NA
V: TRBV7-2
J: TRBJ2-7

DNA: TGTGCCAGCAGTTTAACCAGGGGCGAGCAGTACTTC
CDR3: CASSLTRGEQYF
size: NA
D: NA
V: TRBV12-3/TRBV12-4
J: TRBJ2-7

DNA: TGTGCCAGCACCTACGGTGGTAACTATGGCTACACCTTC
CDR3: CASTYGGNYGYTF
size: NA
D: NA
V: TRBV7-9
J: TRBJ1-2

DNA: TGCGCCAGCAGTCTTTCAAAGAGTAACAGATACATCAGATCTAATGAAAAACTGTTTTTT
CDR3: CASSLSKSNRYIRSNEKLFF
size: NA
D: NA
V: TRBV23-1
J: TRBJ1-4

DNA: TGTGCCACCAGCAGAGTTTTGACAGGGGGGAATCAGCCCCAGCATTTT
CDR3: CATSRVLTGGNQPQHF
size: NA
D: TRBD1
V: TRBV15
J: TRBJ1-5